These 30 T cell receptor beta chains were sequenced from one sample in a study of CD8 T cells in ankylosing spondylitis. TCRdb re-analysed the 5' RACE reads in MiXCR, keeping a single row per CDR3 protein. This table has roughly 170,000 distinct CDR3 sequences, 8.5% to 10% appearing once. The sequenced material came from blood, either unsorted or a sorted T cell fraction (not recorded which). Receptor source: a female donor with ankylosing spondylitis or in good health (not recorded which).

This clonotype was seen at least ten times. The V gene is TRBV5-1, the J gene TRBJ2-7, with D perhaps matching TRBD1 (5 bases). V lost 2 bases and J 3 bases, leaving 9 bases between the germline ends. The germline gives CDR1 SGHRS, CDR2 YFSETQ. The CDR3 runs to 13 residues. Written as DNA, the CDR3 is TGCGCCAGCAGCTTAGGGGCCGGCTACGAGCAGTACTTC. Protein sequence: CASSLGAGYEQYF.

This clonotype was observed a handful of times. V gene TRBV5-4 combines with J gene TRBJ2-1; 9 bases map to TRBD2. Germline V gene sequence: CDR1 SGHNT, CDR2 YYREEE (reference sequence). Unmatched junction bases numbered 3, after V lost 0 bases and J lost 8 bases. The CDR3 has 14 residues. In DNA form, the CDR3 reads TGTGCCAGCAGCTTGGGACTAGCGGTGGATGAGCAGTTCTTC. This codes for CASSLGLAVDEQFF.

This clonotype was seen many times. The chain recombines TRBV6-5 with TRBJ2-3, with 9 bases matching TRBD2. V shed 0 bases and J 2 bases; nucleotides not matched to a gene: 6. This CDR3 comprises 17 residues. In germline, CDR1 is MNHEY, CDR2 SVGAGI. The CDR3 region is CASSYSTSGYTTDTQYF. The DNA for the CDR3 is TGTGCCAGCAGTTACTCGACTAGCGGTTATACCACAGATACGCAGTATTTT.

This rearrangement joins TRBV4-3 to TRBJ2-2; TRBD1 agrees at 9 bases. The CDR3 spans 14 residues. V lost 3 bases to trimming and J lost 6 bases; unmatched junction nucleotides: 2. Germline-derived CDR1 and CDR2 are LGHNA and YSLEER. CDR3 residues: CASSQDRGSGELFF. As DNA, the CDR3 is TGCGCCAGCAGCCAGGACAGGGGATCCGGGGAGCTGTTTTTT.

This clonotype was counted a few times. CDR3 region: CSASGTASYEQYF. The CDR3 DNA is TGCAGTGCTTCCGGGACTGCGTCCTACGAGCAGTACTTC. This chain joins TRBV20-1 and TRBJ2-7, with D maybe TRBD2 (6 bases). V shed 5 bases and J shed 1 base, with 12 bases lying between them. CDR1 is DFQATT, CDR2 SNEGSKA, per germline (reference sequence). The CDR3 consists of 13 residues.

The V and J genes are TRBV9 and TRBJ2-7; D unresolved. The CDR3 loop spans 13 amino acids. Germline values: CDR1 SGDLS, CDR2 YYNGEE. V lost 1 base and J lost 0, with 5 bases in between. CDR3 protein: CASSVYDSYEQYF. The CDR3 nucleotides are TGTGCCAGCAGCGTATACGACTCCTACGAGCAGTACTTC.

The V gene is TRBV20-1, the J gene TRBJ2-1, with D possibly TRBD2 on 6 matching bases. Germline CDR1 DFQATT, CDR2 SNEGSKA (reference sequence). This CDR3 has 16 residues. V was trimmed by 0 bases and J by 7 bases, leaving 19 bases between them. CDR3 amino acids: CSARDAVGGPKNEQFF. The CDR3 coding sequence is TGCAGTGCTAGAGACGCGGTTGGAGGGCCAAAAAATGAGCAGTTCTTC.

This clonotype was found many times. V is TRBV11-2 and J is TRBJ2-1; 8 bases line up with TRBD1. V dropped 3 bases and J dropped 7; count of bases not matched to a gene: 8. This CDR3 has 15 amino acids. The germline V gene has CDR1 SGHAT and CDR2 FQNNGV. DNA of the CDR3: TGTGCCAGCAGCTTTCGACAGGGGAGAGGAAATGAGCAGTTCTTC. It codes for CASSFRQGRGNEQFF.

The CDR3 sequence: CASSYPSGQGQHF. CDR3 DNA sequence: TGTGCCAGCAGTTACCCCAGTGGACAGGGACAGCATTTT. This chain links TRBV6-2 or TRBV6-3 with TRBJ1-5; 8 bases align to TRBD1. Trimming at V came to 2 bases and at J to 13 bases, leaving 7 bases not matched to a gene. Per germline, CDR1 MNHEY and CDR2 SVGEGT. The CDR3 is made up of 13 amino acids.

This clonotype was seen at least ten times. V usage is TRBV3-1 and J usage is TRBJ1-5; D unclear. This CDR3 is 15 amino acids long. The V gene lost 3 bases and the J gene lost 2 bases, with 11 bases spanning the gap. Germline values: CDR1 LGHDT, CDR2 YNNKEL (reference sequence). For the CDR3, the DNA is TGTGCCAGCAGCCAGCCCACGGGTGGCAATCAGCCCCAGCATTTT. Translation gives CASSQPTGGNQPQHF.

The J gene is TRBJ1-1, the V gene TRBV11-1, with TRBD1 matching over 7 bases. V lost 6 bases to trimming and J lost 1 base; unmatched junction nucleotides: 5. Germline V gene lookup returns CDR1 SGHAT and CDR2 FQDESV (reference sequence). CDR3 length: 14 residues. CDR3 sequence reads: CASRLGQQNTEAFF. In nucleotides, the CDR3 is TGTGCCAGCAGGTTGGGACAGCAGAACACTGAAGCTTTCTTT.

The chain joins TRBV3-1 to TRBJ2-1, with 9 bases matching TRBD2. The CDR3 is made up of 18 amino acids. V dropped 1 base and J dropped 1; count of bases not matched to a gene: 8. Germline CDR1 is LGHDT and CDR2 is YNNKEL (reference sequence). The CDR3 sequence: CASSQGLAEYGSYNEQFF. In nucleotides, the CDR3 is TGTGCCAGCAGCCAAGGACTAGCGGAATACGGTTCCTACAATGAGCAGTTCTTC.

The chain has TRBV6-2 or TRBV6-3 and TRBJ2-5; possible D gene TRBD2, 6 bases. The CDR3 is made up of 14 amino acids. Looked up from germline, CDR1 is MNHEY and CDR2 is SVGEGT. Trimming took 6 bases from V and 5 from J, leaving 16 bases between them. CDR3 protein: CASSWDSTQETQYF. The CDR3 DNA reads TGTGCCAGCAGCTGGGACTCAACGCAGGAGACCCAGTACTTC.

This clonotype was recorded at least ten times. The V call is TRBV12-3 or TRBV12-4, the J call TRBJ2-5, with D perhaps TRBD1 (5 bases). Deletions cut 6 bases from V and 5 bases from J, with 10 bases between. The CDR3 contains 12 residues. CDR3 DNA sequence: TGTGCCAGCAGGGCAGGGTCCGAGACCCAGTACTTC. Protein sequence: CASRAGSETQYF.

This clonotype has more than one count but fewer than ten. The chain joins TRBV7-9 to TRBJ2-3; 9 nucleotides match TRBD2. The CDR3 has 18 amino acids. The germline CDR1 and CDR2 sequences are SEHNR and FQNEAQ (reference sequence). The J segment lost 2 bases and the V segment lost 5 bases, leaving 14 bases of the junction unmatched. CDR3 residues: CASSPYVTSGGPTDTQYF. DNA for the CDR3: TGTGCCAGCAGCCCTTACGTGACTAGCGGAGGACCCACAGATACGCAGTATTTT.

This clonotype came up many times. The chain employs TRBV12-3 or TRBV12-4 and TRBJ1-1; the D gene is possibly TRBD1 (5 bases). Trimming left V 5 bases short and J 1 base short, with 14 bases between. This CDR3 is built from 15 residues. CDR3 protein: CASSESRGPNTEAFF. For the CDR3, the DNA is TGTGCCAGCAGTGAAAGTAGGGGACCGAACACTGAAGCTTTCTTT.

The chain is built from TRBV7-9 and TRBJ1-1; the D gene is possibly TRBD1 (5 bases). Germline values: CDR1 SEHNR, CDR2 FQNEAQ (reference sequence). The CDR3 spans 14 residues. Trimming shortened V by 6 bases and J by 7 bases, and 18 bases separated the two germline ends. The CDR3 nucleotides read TGTGCCAGCAGTCCTGTCGGGGGGGGTAATGAAGCTTTCTTT. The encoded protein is CASSPVGGGNEAFF.

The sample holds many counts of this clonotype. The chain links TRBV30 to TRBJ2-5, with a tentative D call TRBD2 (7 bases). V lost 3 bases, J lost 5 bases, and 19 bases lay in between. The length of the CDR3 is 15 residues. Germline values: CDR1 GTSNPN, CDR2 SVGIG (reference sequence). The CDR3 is CAWSAGAGLGETQYF. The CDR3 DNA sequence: TGTGCCTGGAGCGCGGGGGCAGGGTTGGGGGAGACCCAGTACTTC. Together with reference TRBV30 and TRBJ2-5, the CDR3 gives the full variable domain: SQTIHQWPATLVQPVGSPLSLECTVEGTSNPNLYWYRQAAGRGLQLLFYSVGIGQISSEVPQNLSASRPQDRQFILSSKKLLLSDSGFYLCAWSAGAGLGETQYFGPGTRLLVL.

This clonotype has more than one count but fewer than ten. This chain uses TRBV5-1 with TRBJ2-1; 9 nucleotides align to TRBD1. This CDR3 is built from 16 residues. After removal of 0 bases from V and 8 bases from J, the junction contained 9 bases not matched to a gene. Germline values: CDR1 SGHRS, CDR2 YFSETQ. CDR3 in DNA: TGCGCCAGCAGCTTGGGCGGTGGACAGGGGATCCATGAGCAGTTCTTC. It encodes CASSLGGGQGIHEQFF. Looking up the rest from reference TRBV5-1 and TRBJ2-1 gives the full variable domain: KAGVTQTPRYLIKTRGQQVTLSCSPISGHRSVSWYQQTPGQGLQFLFEYFSETQRNKGNFPGRFSGRQFSNSRSEMNVSTLELGDSALYLCASSLGGGQGIHEQFFGPGTRLTVL.

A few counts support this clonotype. The CDR3 coding sequence is TGTGCCTGGCAACTAGACAGCTCCTACAATGAGCAGTTCTTC. It translates to CAWQLDSSYNEQFF. The rearrangement uses TRBV30 and TRBJ2-1; D tentatively reads TRBD1 or TRBD2 (5 bases each). The CDR3 extends over 14 amino acids. The V gene lost 5 bases and the J gene lost 0 bases, with 11 bases spanning the gap. In germline, CDR1 is GTSNPN, CDR2 SVGIG (reference sequence).

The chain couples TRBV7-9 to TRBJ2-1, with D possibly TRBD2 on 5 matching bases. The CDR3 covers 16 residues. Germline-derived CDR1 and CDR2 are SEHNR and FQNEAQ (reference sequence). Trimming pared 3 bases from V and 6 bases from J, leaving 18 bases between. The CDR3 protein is CASSFLIEGVGNEQFF. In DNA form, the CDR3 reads TGTGCCAGCAGCTTCTTGATAGAGGGAGTCGGCAATGAGCAGTTCTTC.

CDR3 amino acids: CASSVGDTIQETQYF. The CDR3 DNA reads TGTGCCAGCAGCGTAGGGGACACCATCCAAGAGACCCAGTACTTC. The chain employs TRBV9 and TRBJ2-5, with D perhaps TRBD1 (6 bases). In germline, CDR1 is SGDLS, CDR2 YYNGEE. The CDR3 is made up of 15 amino acids. V lost 0 bases, J lost 1 base, and 10 bases lay in between.

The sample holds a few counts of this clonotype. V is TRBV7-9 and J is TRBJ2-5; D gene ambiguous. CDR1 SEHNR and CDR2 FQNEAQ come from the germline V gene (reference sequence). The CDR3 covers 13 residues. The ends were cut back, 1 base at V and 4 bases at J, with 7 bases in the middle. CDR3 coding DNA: TGTGCCAGCAGCTTAGTTGGGCTAGAGACCCAGTACTTC. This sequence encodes CASSLVGLETQYF.

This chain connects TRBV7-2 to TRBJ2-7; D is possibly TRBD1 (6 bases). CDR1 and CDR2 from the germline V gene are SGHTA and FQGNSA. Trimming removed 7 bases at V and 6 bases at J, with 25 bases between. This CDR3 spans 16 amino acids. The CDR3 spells CASIQQGTTLLLEQYF. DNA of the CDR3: TGTGCCAGCATCCAGCAGGGGACGACACTACTACTCGAGCAGTACTTC. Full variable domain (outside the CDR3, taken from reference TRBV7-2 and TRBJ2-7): GAGVSQSPSNKVTEKGKDVELRCDPISGHTALYWYRQSLGQGLEFLIYFQGNSAPDKSGLPSDRFSAERTGGSVSTLTIQRTQQEDSAVYLCASIQQGTTLLLEQYFGPGTRLTVT.

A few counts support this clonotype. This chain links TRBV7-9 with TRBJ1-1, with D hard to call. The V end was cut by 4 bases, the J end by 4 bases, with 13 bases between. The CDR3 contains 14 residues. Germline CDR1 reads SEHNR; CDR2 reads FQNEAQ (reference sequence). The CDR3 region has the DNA TGTGCCAGCAGCTCTCCCCTCAACCCCACTGAAGCTTTCTTT. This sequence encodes CASSSPLNPTEAFF.

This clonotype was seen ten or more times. CDR3 in amino acids: CSAQDWDITDTQYF. The DNA of the CDR3 is TGCAGTGCGCAGGACTGGGACATCACAGATACGCAGTATTTT. The rearrangement joins TRBV20-1 to TRBJ2-3; D is perhaps TRBD1 (6 bases). CDR1 and CDR2 from the germline V gene are DFQATT and SNEGSKA (reference sequence). The CDR3 runs 14 residues. V lost 6 bases and J 2 bases, leaving 15 bases between the germline ends.

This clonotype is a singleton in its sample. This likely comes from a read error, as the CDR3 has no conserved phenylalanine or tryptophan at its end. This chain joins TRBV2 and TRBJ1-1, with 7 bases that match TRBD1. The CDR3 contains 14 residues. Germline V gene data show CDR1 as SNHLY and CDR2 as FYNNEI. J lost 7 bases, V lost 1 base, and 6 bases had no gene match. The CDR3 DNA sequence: TGTGCCAGCAGTGAAGGGACAGGACGGTATGAAGCTTTCCTT. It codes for CASSEGTGRYEAFL.

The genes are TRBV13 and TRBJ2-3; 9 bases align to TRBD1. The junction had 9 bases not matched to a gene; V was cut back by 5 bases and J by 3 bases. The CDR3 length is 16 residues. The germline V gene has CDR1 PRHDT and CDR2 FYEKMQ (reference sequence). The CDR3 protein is CASSTLRQGGTDTQYF. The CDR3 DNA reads TGTGCCAGCAGCACCCTTCGACAGGGGGGGACAGATACGCAGTATTTT.

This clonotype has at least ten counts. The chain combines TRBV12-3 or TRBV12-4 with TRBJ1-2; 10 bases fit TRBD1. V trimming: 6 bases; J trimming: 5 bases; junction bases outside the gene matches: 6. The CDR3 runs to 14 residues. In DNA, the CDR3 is TGTGCCAGCAGCCGACAGGGGGCGAGTTATGGCTACACCTTC. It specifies CASSRQGASYGYTF.

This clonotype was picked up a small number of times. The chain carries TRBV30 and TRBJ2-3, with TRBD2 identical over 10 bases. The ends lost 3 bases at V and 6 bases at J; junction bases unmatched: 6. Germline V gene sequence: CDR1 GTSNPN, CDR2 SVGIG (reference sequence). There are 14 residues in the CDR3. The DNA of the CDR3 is TGTGCCTGGAGGAGCGGGAGGGTTGCGGATACGCAGTATTTT. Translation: CAWRSGRVADTQYF.